A selection of T cell receptor beta chains follows, all from one sample in a study of blood T cell repertoires in COVID-19. The protocol was immunoSEQ multiplex PCR, while the TCRdb copy is restricted to in-frame clones and leaves out a portion. The sample has under 300,000 clones; 70% to 85% are singletons. The sequencing input was peripheral blood. The receptors originated from a woman in her thirties or forties with active or convalescent COVID-19. CDR3s include the opening cysteine and the closing phenylalanine or tryptophan. The D gene is left open where the match is weak. The size of a clone is reported for some rows only, either as once, few or many, or as a class for expanded clones.

j_gene: TRBJ2-2
abundance: many
v_gene: TRBV19
d_gene: .
CDR3nt: TGTGCCAGTAGTTTCGGGACATTGACCGGGGAGCTGTTTTTT
CDR3aa: CASSFGTLTGELFF

j_gene: TRBJ1-4
abundance: once
v_gene: TRBV15
d_gene: TRBD1
CDR3nt: TGTGCCACCAGCAGAGATCTTACAGGGGTGAATGAAAAACTGTTTTTT
CDR3aa: CATSRDLTGVNEKLFF

j_gene: TRBJ1-4
abundance: .
v_gene: TRBV28
d_gene: TRBD1
CDR3nt: TGTGCCAGCAGTTTATCAGGGGGCGGGAAAAAACTGTTTTTT
CDR3aa: CASSLSGGGKKLFF

j_gene: TRBJ1-2
abundance: .
v_gene: TRBV6-5
d_gene: .
CDR3nt: TGTGCCAGCAGTCCAAGAACAGGGAACTATGGCTACACCTTC
CDR3aa: CASSPRTGNYGYTF

j_gene: TRBJ1-2
abundance: .
v_gene: TRBV5-1
d_gene: TRBD1
CDR3nt: TGCGCCAGCCGTCTTGAGGACAGGACAAACTATGGCTACACCTTC
CDR3aa: CASRLEDRTNYGYTF

j_gene: TRBJ2-1
abundance: .
v_gene: TRBV18
d_gene: .
CDR3nt: TGTGCCAGCTCACCTACAGGTAATGAGCAGTTCTTC
CDR3aa: CASSPTGNEQFF

j_gene: TRBJ2-3
abundance: once
v_gene: TRBV30
d_gene: TRBD2
CDR3nt: TGTGCCTGGAGTCATAGGACTAGCGGGGCCACCCGGTCTAGCACAGATACGCAGTATTTT
CDR3aa: CAWSHRTSGATRSSTDTQYF

j_gene: TRBJ2-3
abundance: .
v_gene: TRBV5-1
d_gene: .
CDR3nt: TGCGCCAGCAGCTTGTCTCGGGACTCTAGCACAGATACGCAGTATTTT
CDR3aa: CASSLSRDSSTDTQYF

j_gene: TRBJ2-5
abundance: .
v_gene: TRBV10-2
d_gene: TRBD2
CDR3nt: TGCGCCAGCGCCGGGGGGTACCAAGAGACCCAGTACTTC
CDR3aa: CASAGGYQETQYF

j_gene: TRBJ2-3
abundance: .
v_gene: TRBV19
d_gene: TRBD1
CDR3nt: TGTGCCAGTAGTATAGATCTAGGGGGCGGTAGCACAGATACGCAGTATTTT
CDR3aa: CASSIDLGGGSTDTQYF

j_gene: TRBJ1-5
abundance: .
v_gene: TRBV27
d_gene: TRBD1
CDR3nt: TGTGCCAGGATCAAAGGGACAGGGGACCGCAGCAATCAGCCCCAGCATTTT
CDR3aa: CARIKGTGDRSNQPQHF

j_gene: TRBJ2-4
abundance: .
v_gene: TRBV3-1/TRBV3-2
d_gene: TRBD1
CDR3nt: TGTGCCAGCAGCCCACGGACAGGGGGCGAAAACATTCAGTACTTC
CDR3aa: CASSPRTGGENIQYF

j_gene: TRBJ2-1
abundance: .
v_gene: TRBV3-1/TRBV3-2
d_gene: .
CDR3nt: TGTGCCAGCAGCTTCGGCGGGGGACACACCTACAATGAGCAGTTCTTC
CDR3aa: CASSFGGGHTYNEQFF

j_gene: TRBJ2-3
abundance: .
v_gene: TRBV5-1
d_gene: TRBD2
CDR3nt: TGCGCCAGCAGCAGGACTAGCGGGGGGGCAACAGATACGCAGTATTTT
CDR3aa: CASSRTSGGATDTQYF

j_gene: TRBJ2-2
abundance: .
v_gene: TRBV7-9
d_gene: .
CDR3nt: TGTGCCAGCAGCTTAGTTTTCAGACGGCTAGACTACACCGGGGAGCTGTTTTTT
CDR3aa: CASSLVFRRLDYTGELFF

j_gene: TRBJ2-1
abundance: .
v_gene: TRBV18
d_gene: .
CDR3nt: TGTGCCAGCCACTTAGGAGGGGGGGCCTACAATGAGCAGTTCTTC
CDR3aa: CASHLGGGAYNEQFF